Listed here are 31 T cell receptor beta chains from one sample, sequenced in a study of Ad26.COV2.S vaccination and SARS-CoV-2 variants. The data were produced by immunoSEQ multiplex PCR, yet TCRdb's version contains in-frame clones alone and is incomplete. The data contain about 480,000 clones, around 88% of them singletons. Treatment in this sample: 15 to 20 received Ad26.COV2.S at low or high dose, single or two shots; roughly five received placebo; per-sample allocation not given. Each sample was drawn 63 days after the first injection (of vaccine or placebo). Source: peripheral blood, taken in a trial of Ad26.COV2.S vaccine versus placebo. All receptors derive from a person between 18 and 65 years old who received the Ad26.COV2.S COVID-19 vaccine or a placebo.

The chain recombines TRBV7-2 with TRBJ2-7; D uncertain. CDR1 and CDR2 (germline): SGHTA, FQGNSA. The CDR3 is 14 residues long. The V end lost 1 base, the J end lost 0 bases, and 7 bases lay between the germline ends. Here the CDR3 DNA reads TGTGCCAGCAGCTTAGAGACCTTCTCCTACGAGCAGTACTTC. Protein sequence: CASSLETFSYEQYF.

This rearrangement joins TRBV14 to TRBJ2-5; a weak D match, TRBD1 (5 bases). Germline CDR1 and CDR2: SGHDN and FVKESK. With 2 bases removed from V and 2 bases from J, the gap between germline ends came to 21 bases. The CDR3 covers 18 residues. The CDR3 reads CASSQKDVRDRAQETQYF. The CDR3 bases are TGTGCCAGCAGCCAAAAAGATGTACGCGACAGAGCTCAAGAGACCCAGTACTTC.

The V call is TRBV2, the J call TRBJ2-6; TRBD1 agrees at 9 bases. The CDR3 totals 16 residues. The germline gives CDR1 SNHLY, CDR2 FYNNEI. The junction had 8 bases not matched to a gene; V was cut back by 6 bases and J by 5 bases. The CDR3 sequence is CASSRTGVFRANVLTF. DNA of the CDR3: TGTGCCAGCAGCCGGACAGGGGTTTTCCGGGCCAACGTCCTGACTTTC.

The chain couples TRBV9 to TRBJ2-1; D might be TRBD2 (6 bases). Germline CDR1 and CDR2: SGDLS and YYNGEE. V lost 3 bases and J 2 bases, leaving 15 bases between the germline ends. CDR3 length equals 16 residues. The chain's CDR3 is CASSGRDPSPYNEQFF. CDR3 coding DNA: TGTGCCAGCAGCGGGCGGGACCCATCTCCCTACAATGAGCAGTTCTTC.

The chain uses TRBV3-1 (or the pseudogene TRBV3-2) and TRBJ2-1, with a possible D match to TRBD2 (6 bases). The V and J ends lost 1 base and 12 bases respectively, with 22 bases between them. The germline CDR1 and CDR2 sequences are LGHDT and YNNKEL (reference sequence). This CDR3 is built from 16 residues. The CDR3 spells CASSQGRGTVRSGQFF. Here the CDR3 DNA reads TGTGCCAGCAGCCAAGGACGCGGGACCGTTCGGAGTGGGCAGTTCTTC.

The chain carries TRBV6-5 and TRBJ1-6; 10 bases agree with TRBD1. The V and J ends lost 11 bases and 10 bases, in that order; junction bases with no gene match: 8. The CDR3 length is 13 residues. From germline, CDR1 is MNHEY and CDR2 SVGAGI. The CDR3 DNA sequence: TGTGCCTCCCGGGACAGGGGAGGCTCACCCCTCCACTTT. Encoded protein: CASRDRGGSPLHF.

The chain is built from TRBV4-3 and TRBJ1-2; 8 bases match TRBD1. The CDR3 loop spans 15 amino acids. V trimming: 3 bases; J trimming: 4 bases; junction bases outside the gene matches: 7. The germline gives CDR1 LGHNA, CDR2 YSLEER. The CDR3 nucleotides read TGCGCCAGCAGCCAGGAAAATGACAGGGGCTATGGCTACACCTTC. It codes for CASSQENDRGYGYTF.

The chain has TRBV19 and TRBJ1-3; the match to TRBD1 covers 7 bases. Germline CDR1 is LNHDA and CDR2 is SQIVND (reference sequence). Unmatched junction bases numbered 8, after V lost 5 bases and J lost 4 bases. This CDR3 spans 15 amino acids. The CDR3 bases are TGTGCCAGTAGTTGGGACAGAAACGCGGGAAACACCATATATTTT. This translates into CASSWDRNAGNTIYF.

This chain joins TRBV5-6 and TRBJ1-5, with D perhaps matching TRBD1 (6 bases). Looked up from germline, CDR1 is SGHDT and CDR2 is YYEEEE. The CDR3 covers 14 residues. Trimming cost V 0 bases and J 4 bases, with 8 bases left between them. CDR3 residues: CASSLAGANQPQHF. The CDR3 bases are TGTGCCAGCAGCTTGGCGGGGGCTAATCAGCCCCAGCATTTT. Full variable domain (remainder filled in from reference TRBV5-6 and TRBJ1-5): DAGVTQSPTHLIKTRGQQVTLRCSPKSGHDTVSWYQQALGQGPQFIFQYYEEEERQRGNFPDRFSGHQFPNYSSELNVNALLLGDSALYLCASSLAGANQPQHFGDGTRLSIL.

The J gene is TRBJ1-1, the V gene TRBV5-1, with D hard to call. With 7 bases removed from V and 2 bases from J, the gap between germline ends came to 12 bases. The CDR3 length is 13 residues. Germline V lookup: CDR1 SGHRS, CDR2 YFSETQ. DNA of the CDR3: TGCGCCAGCTGCCGGGGTCTAAACACTGAAGCTTTCTTT. Amino acid sequence: CASCRGLNTEAFF.

The V call is TRBV19, the J call TRBJ1-5; 9 nucleotides agree with TRBD1. In germline, CDR1 is LNHDA, CDR2 SQIVND (reference sequence). CDR3 length: 14 residues. Trimming removed 5 bases from V and 7 bases from J; junction bases left unmatched: 6. The CDR3: CASSSTGGRQPQHF. The CDR3 DNA reads as TGTGCCAGTAGTTCCACAGGGGGCCGACAGCCCCAGCATTTT.

The V gene is TRBV7-2, the J gene TRBJ1-1; no firm D call. The CDR3 spans 14 residues. Germline V gives CDR1 SGHTA, CDR2 FQGNSA. Deletions cut 5 bases from V and 1 base from J, with 11 bases between. The CDR3 loop reads CASSTIPGNTEAFF. CDR3 coding DNA: TGTGCCAGCAGCACCATCCCAGGGAACACTGAAGCTTTCTTT.

V gene TRBV14 combines with J gene TRBJ2-7, with TRBD1 matching 9 bases. Germline V gives CDR1 SGHDN, CDR2 FVKESK. Losses at the gene ends were 4 bases for V and 6 bases for J; bases not matched to a gene: 10. The CDR3 totals 15 residues. The CDR3 loop reads CASSRGQGILSEQYF. The CDR3 DNA sequence: TGTGCCAGCAGCCGGGGACAGGGTATTCTCTCCGAGCAGTACTTC.

This clone has a single count. The rearrangement joins TRBV10-3 to TRBJ1-2; D is unclear. The CDR3 has 12 residues. Germline-derived CDR1 and CDR2 are ENHRY and SYGVKD. Trimming pared 2 bases from V and 6 bases from J, leaving 7 bases between. This CDR3 is CAISETLNGYTF. CDR3 nucleotides: TGTGCCATCAGTGAGACGCTAAATGGCTACACCTTC.

The chain joins TRBV29-1 to TRBJ1-1; no definite D call. Germline V gives CDR1 SQVTM, CDR2 ANQGSEA. The CDR3 is 15 residues long. The V end lost 4 bases, the J end lost 0 bases, and 15 bases lay between the germline ends. The CDR3 sequence is CSVVDFLLVNTEAFF. The DNA for the CDR3 is TGCAGCGTTGTGGACTTTTTGTTGGTGAACACTGAAGCTTTCTTT.

At least ten counts were recorded for this clone. V gene TRBV3-1 (or the pseudogene TRBV3-2) combines with J gene TRBJ1-2, with D tentatively TRBD1 (6 bases). Germline V CDR1 and CDR2: LGHDT, YNNKEL (reference sequence). The V and J ends lost 1 base and 3 bases respectively, with 15 bases between them. The CDR3 runs to 16 residues. CDR3 in DNA: TGTGCCAGCAGCCAAGTGGGGGCAGCCTTCGACTATGGCTACACCTTC. Amino acids: CASSQVGAAFDYGYTF.

The chain recombines TRBV7-8 with TRBJ2-3; the D is unclear. This CDR3 is built from 12 residues. V lost 3 bases, J lost 4 bases, and 5 bases lay in between. The V gene's germline CDR1 is SGHVS and CDR2 FQNEAQ. This chain's CDR3 is CASSLLSDTQYF. The CDR3 DNA reads TGTGCCAGCAGCTTGCTGTCAGATACGCAGTATTTT.

The chain couples TRBV24-1 to TRBJ2-3, with 11 bases fitting TRBD2. Germline V gene data show CDR1 as KGHDR and CDR2 as SFDVKD. The ends lost 0 bases at V and 0 bases at J; junction bases unmatched: 4. The CDR3 extends over 18 amino acids. The CDR3 protein is CATSDLGTSGRSTDTQYF. Here the CDR3 DNA reads TGTGCCACCAGTGATTTGGGGACTAGCGGACGGAGCACAGATACGCAGTATTTT.

The J gene is TRBJ1-4, the V gene TRBV6-2 or TRBV6-3; D unresolved. The V end lost 2 bases, the J end lost 3 bases, and 22 bases lay between the germline ends. This CDR3 has 19 residues. Germline values: CDR1 MNHEY, CDR2 SVGEGT. The CDR3 here is CASSYDLSWVGRPNEKLFF. The CDR3 DNA is TGTGCCAGCAGTTACGATCTAAGTTGGGTCGGAAGGCCTAATGAAAAACTGTTTTTT.

The chain links TRBV7-8 to TRBJ1-1, with 7 bases fitting TRBD1. The germline V gene encodes CDR1 SGHVS and CDR2 FQNEAQ. There are 18 residues in the CDR3. The J segment lost 0 bases and the V segment lost 1 base, leaving 11 bases of the junction unmatched. The CDR3 is CASSLDPQGIVVNTEAFF. As DNA, the CDR3 is TGTGCCAGCAGCTTAGATCCACAGGGGATAGTTGTGAACACTGAAGCTTTCTTT.

The chain joins TRBV7-2 to TRBJ2-2; D is undetermined. This CDR3 region has 16 residues. Per the germline V gene, CDR1 is SGHTA and CDR2 is FQGNSA. V was shortened by 5 bases and J by 8 bases, with 21 bases between the two germline ends. The CDR3 loop is CASSPSSVGTRGELFF. CDR3 DNA: TGTGCCAGCAGCCCATCATCTGTGGGAACAAGGGGGGAGCTGTTTTTT.

This clone appeared a single time. The rearrangement links TRBV30 to TRBJ2-2; 8 bases fit TRBD1. Per the germline V gene, CDR1 is GTSNPN and CDR2 is SVGIG (reference sequence). This CDR3 region has 15 residues. The J segment lost 7 bases and the V segment lost 3 bases, leaving 10 bases of the junction unmatched. Here the CDR3 reads CAWRGGQGAVGELFF. Written as DNA, the CDR3 is TGTGCCTGGAGAGGCGGTCAGGGGGCGGTCGGGGAGCTGTTTTTT.

J is TRBJ2-2 and V is TRBV5-5; D tentatively reads TRBD1 or TRBD2 (5 bases each). The CDR3 has 14 residues. Germline loops: CDR1 SGHKS, CDR2 YYEKEE (reference sequence). Written as DNA, the CDR3 is TGTGCTTCTCGGCCGGGGCCGAACACCGGGGAGCTGTTTTTT. It specifies CASRPGPNTGELFF. Looking up the rest from reference TRBV5-5 and TRBJ2-2 gives the full variable domain: DAGVTQSPTHLIKTRGQQVTLRCSPISGHKSVSWYQQVLGQGPQFIFQYYEKEERGRGNFPDRFSARQFPNYSSELNVNALLLGDSALYLCASRPGPNTGELFFGEGSRLTVL.

V is TRBV11-2 and J is TRBJ2-4, with 7 nucleotides matching TRBD1. Germline CDR1 is SGHAT and CDR2 is FQNNGV. CDR3 size: 16 residues. The V and J ends lost 5 bases and 3 bases, in that order; junction bases with no gene match: 10. In DNA form, the CDR3 reads TGTGCCAGCAGCCCTCAGGGGGAGAGGGGCAAAAACATTCAGTACTTC. This codes for CASSPQGERGKNIQYF.

The rearrangement links TRBV27 to TRBJ2-2; D tentatively reads TRBD1 or TRBD2 (5 bases each). The CDR3 is 15 amino acids. The germline V gene encodes CDR1 MNHEY and CDR2 SMNVEV (reference sequence). V gave up 8 bases and J gave up 4 bases, with 17 bases separating them. Written as DNA, the CDR3 is TGTGCCAGCCGCCTTGGGGGTGGTTTCACCGGGGAGCTGTTTTTT. As protein: CASRLGGGFTGELFF.

The J gene is TRBJ1-1, the V gene TRBV7-9; D not certain. The V and J ends lost 5 bases and 1 base respectively, with 23 bases between them. CDR3 length equals 18 residues. Germline V gene data show CDR1 as SEHNR and CDR2 as FQNEAQ (reference sequence). Here the CDR3 DNA reads TGTGCCAGCAGCCCCGAGTGGGAGGGAATGGGGTCGAACACTGAAGCTTTCTTT. Amino acid sequence: CASSPEWEGMGSNTEAFF.

V is TRBV7-9 and J is TRBJ2-1; perhaps TRBD2 as D (6 bases). The V end lost 1 base, the J end lost 6 bases, and 13 bases lay between the germline ends. The CDR3 totals 15 residues. Germline CDR1 and CDR2: SEHNR and FQNEAQ (reference sequence). In DNA form, the CDR3 reads TGTGCCAGCAGCTTAGGACTGGGACTGTTCAATGAGCAGTTCTTC. Translated, it gives CASSLGLGLFNEQFF.

The chain recombines TRBV3-1 (or the pseudogene TRBV3-2) with TRBJ1-2; D not certain. CDR1 is LGHDT, CDR2 YNNKEL, per germline (reference sequence). The CDR3 covers 13 residues. Deletions cut 0 bases from V and 4 bases from J, with 6 bases between. The CDR3 loop is CASSQETLYGYTF. CDR3 nucleotides: TGTGCCAGCAGCCAAGAAACTCTCTATGGCTACACCTTC.

The chain carries TRBV6-2 or TRBV6-3 and TRBJ2-1; tentative D call: TRBD2 (6 bases). The CDR3 covers 13 residues. Trimming pared 4 bases from V and 6 bases from J, leaving 10 bases between. CDR1 and CDR2 from the germline V gene are MNHEY and SVGEGT. Here the CDR3 DNA reads TGTGCCAGCAGTTCGGGACTTGGCAATGAGCAGTTCTTC. Translated: CASSSGLGNEQFF.

This clone turned up a few times. V is TRBV11-1 and J is TRBJ2-7; 7 bases align to TRBD2. The CDR3 totals 15 residues. V shed 4 bases and J 4 bases; nucleotides not matched to a gene: 10. Germline V lookup: CDR1 SGHAT, CDR2 FQDESV (reference sequence). CDR3 nucleotides: TGTGCCAGCAGCTCGATGTTAGCGGGTCCGTACGAGCAGTACTTC. It is translated as CASSSMLAGPYEQYF.

The chain uses TRBV5-1 and TRBJ1-3; TRBD1 matches 9 bases. The length of the CDR3 is 18 residues. V gave up 0 bases and J gave up 0 bases; unmatched junction bases: 7. Per the germline V gene, CDR1 is SGHRS and CDR2 is YFSETQ. CDR3 region: CASSLEAQGAYSGNTIYF. In DNA, the CDR3 is TGCGCCAGCAGCTTGGAGGCACAGGGGGCCTACTCTGGAAACACCATATATTTT. Using reference TRBV5-1 and TRBJ1-3 for the parts outside the CDR3, the full variable domain is KAGVTQTPRYLIKTRGQQVTLSCSPISGHRSVSWYQQTPGQGLQFLFEYFSETQRNKGNFPGRFSGRQFSNSRSEMNVSTLELGDSALYLCASSLEAQGAYSGNTIYFGEGSWLTVV.